Listed below are T cell receptor beta chains from one sample, sequenced in a study of beta chain features in type 1 diabetes. Using immunoSEQ multiplex PCR, the repertoire was profiled, and TCRdb retains in-frame clones only, with some absent. The top ten hold roughly 0.046% of the sample, which has roughly 450,000 clones, 11% seen once. Sequencing was performed on naive CD4+ T cells from blood. The receptors were sampled from a woman between 18 and 29 years old in good health. CDR3s include the opening cysteine and the closing phenylalanine or tryptophan. Fields, in order: V gene, clone size, D gene, CDR3 length, J gene, CDR3 protein, CDR3 DNA. The D gene is left open where the match is weak. Some rows have no size entry. The others give once, few or many, or a class for an expanded clone.

TRBV18,few,NA,13,TRBJ2-1,CASSPGSYNEQFF,TGTGCCAGCTCACCAGGATCCTACAATGAGCAGTTCTTC
TRBV19,once,NA,12,TRBJ1-2,CASSTITYGYTF,TGTGCCAGTAGTACAATAACCTATGGCTACACCTTC
TRBV29-1,few,TRBD1,14,TRBJ1-1,CSVVGDRANTEAFF,TGCAGCGTTGTGGGGGACAGGGCGAACACTGAAGCTTTCTTT
TRBV7-2,few,NA,13,TRBJ2-3,CASNTRPPDTQYF,TGTGCCAGCAATACCCGTCCCCCAGATACGCAGTATTTT
TRBV5-4,NA,NA,13,TRBJ1-4,CASSLALEEKLFF,TGTGCCAGCAGCTTGGCCTTGGAAGAAAAACTGTTTTTT
TRBV4-2,few,NA,16,TRBJ2-2,CASSQGPGLKGGELFF,TGTGCCAGCAGCCAAGGGCCAGGGTTAAAAGGCGGGGAGCTGTTTTTT
TRBV29-1,NA,TRBD1,14,TRBJ2-7,CSVSSGQGTYEQYF,TGCAGCGTTTCATCGGGACAGGGCACCTACGAGCAGTACTTC
TRBV7-9,few,NA,14,TRBJ2-5,CASSRGETQETQYF,TGTGCCAGCAGCCGAGGGGAGACCCAAGAGACCCAGTACTTC
TRBV4-3,NA,NA,16,TRBJ1-1,CASSQDPAGGWTEAFF,TGCGCCAGCAGCCAAGATCCAGCAGGTGGGTGGACTGAAGCTTTCTTT
TRBV5-1,few,NA,14,TRBJ1-1,CASTKDSLNTEAFF,TGCGCCAGCACAAAGGACAGTTTGAACACTGAAGCTTTCTTT
TRBV9,NA,NA,15,TRBJ1-1,CASSATLTENTEAFF,TGTGCCAGCAGCGCGACCTTGACAGAGAACACTGAAGCTTTCTTT
TRBV7-2,few,NA,13,TRBJ1-6,CASSWQGNSPLHF,TGTGCCAGCAGCTGGCAGGGAAATTCACCCCTCCACTTT
TRBV7-2,few,NA,16,TRBJ2-5,CASSLGWVSAQETQYF,TGTGCCAGCAGCTTAGGATGGGTCAGTGCCCAAGAGACCCAGTACTTC
TRBV2,NA,TRBD1,15,TRBJ2-2,CASSADRGDTGELFF,TGTGCCAGCAGTGCTGACAGGGGTGACACCGGGGAGCTGTTTTTT
TRBV25-1,NA,NA,15,TRBJ2-1,CASTLQGYQGYEQFF,TGTGCCAGCACCTTACAGGGCTACCAAGGGTATGAGCAGTTCTTC
TRBV30,few,NA,14,TRBJ2-7,CAWTPGLPSYEQYF,TGTGCCTGGACCCCGGGACTTCCTTCCTACGAGCAGTACTTC
TRBV9,few,NA,16,TRBJ2-7,CASSRTPYGPSYEQYF,TGTGCCAGCAGCCGTACTCCCTATGGACCCTCCTACGAGCAGTACTTC
TRBV6-1,NA,TRBD2,13,TRBJ2-5,CASRQAGEETQYF,TGTGCCAGCAGACAAGCGGGAGAAGAGACCCAGTACTTC
TRBV29-1,many,NA,13,TRBJ1-1,CSVAGQMNTEAFF,TGCAGCGTGGCAGGACAGATGAACACTGAAGCTTTCTTT
TRBV7-2,NA,NA,13,TRBJ1-2,CASSLSGYDGYTF,TGTGCCAGCAGCTTATCAGGGTATGATGGCTACACCTTC
TRBV28,NA,NA,14,TRBJ2-5,CASSLVVGGKTQYF,TGTGCCAGCAGTTTAGTTGTGGGGGGCAAGACCCAGTACTTC
TRBV2,NA,TRBD1,17,TRBJ1-2,CASSPRDRGLVNYGYTF,TGTGCCAGCAGTCCCCGGGACAGGGGATTAGTCAACTATGGCTACACCTTC
TRBV10-3,few,NA,13,TRBJ1-2,CAISVRGEDGYTF,TGTGCCATCAGTGTAAGGGGCGAGGATGGCTACACCTTC
TRBV18,many,NA,12,TRBJ2-1,CASSPPQRIPFF,TGTGCCAGCTCACCACCGCAGCGGATTCCGTTCTTC
TRBV30,few,TRBD1,17,TRBJ1-3,CACRRTGINRSGNTIYF,TGTGCCTGTCGTAGGACAGGGATAAATCGCTCTGGAAACACCATATATTTT
TRBV2,NA,NA,14,TRBJ1-3,CASRPTWAGNTIYF,TGTGCCAGCAGGCCCACATGGGCCGGAAACACCATATATTTT
TRBV4-3,NA,TRBD2,18,TRBJ2-7,CASSQEGTSGRPGYEQYF,TGCGCCAGCAGCCAAGAAGGGACTAGCGGGAGGCCTGGCTACGAGCAGTACTTC
TRBV5-1,NA,NA,17,TRBJ2-1,CASSRPTAGGADNEQFF,TGCGCCAGCAGCCGGCCGACTGCAGGTGGTGCGGACAATGAGCAGTTCTTC
TRBV4-3,few,NA,14,TRBJ2-1,CASSQGAPYNEQFF,TGCGCCAGCAGCCAAGGGGCCCCCTACAATGAGCAGTTCTTC